Each of the 24 T cell receptor beta chains below was sequenced from the same sample in a study of identical twins. TCRdb reanalysed the 5' RACE reads using MiXCR and keeps one entry per CDR3 protein. Altogether 700,000 or so distinct CDR3 sequences are present, about 20% being singletons, with the ten largest covering 4.3%. This sample also belongs to another study, concerning T cells expressing NK-cell markers.

The sequencing input was PBMCs. These receptors were collected from a woman aged 18-29 years in good health.

This clonotype was counted many times. This chain links TRBV20-1 with TRBJ2-7; either TRBD1 or TRBD2 may supply D (5 bases each). From germline, CDR1 is DFQATT and CDR2 SNEGSKA (reference sequence). The CDR3 has 11 residues. V was trimmed by 6 bases and J by 7 bases, leaving 13 bases between them. CDR3 loop: CSADGTPEQYF. CDR3 DNA sequence: TGCAGTGCCGACGGGACGCCTGAGCAGTACTTC.

The chain uses TRBV5-1 and TRBJ2-2; 7 bases are shared with TRBD2. The germline V gene has CDR1 SGHRS and CDR2 YFSETQ. There are 15 residues in the CDR3. J was trimmed by 6 bases and V by 5 bases; bases with no gene match: 10. CDR3: CASSLRTSESGELFF. The CDR3 nucleotides are TGCGCCAGCAGTCTGCGGACTAGTGAGTCCGGGGAGCTGTTTTTT.

Only a few counts were recorded for this clonotype. This sequence joins TRBV15 and TRBJ2-3, with a possible D match to TRBD2 (5 bases). V was clipped by 6 bases and J by 2 bases, with 12 bases between them. The CDR3 has 14 residues. From germline, CDR1 is LNHNV and CDR2 YYDKDF (reference sequence). CDR3 nucleotide sequence: TGTGCCACCAGATTGGAGCGGAACACAGATACGCAGTATTTT. It encodes CATRLERNTDTQYF. Full variable domain (missing parts from reference TRBV15 and TRBJ2-3): DAMVIQNPRYQVTQFGKPVTLSCSQTLNHNVMYWYQQKSSQAPKLLFHYYDKDFNNEADTPDNFQSRRPNTSFCFLDIRSPGLGDTAMYLCATRLERNTDTQYFGPGTRLTVL.

The V and J genes are TRBV11-2 and TRBJ2-2; 11 bases agree with TRBD2. Germline trimming cut 6 bases from V and 4 bases from J; bases unmatched to any gene: 4. The CDR3 contains 15 residues. The germline gives CDR1 SGHAT, CDR2 FQNNGV. The CDR3 is CASSFLAGGTGELFF. CDR3 DNA sequence: TGTGCCAGCAGTTTTCTAGCGGGGGGCACCGGGGAGCTGTTTTTT.

The rearrangement uses TRBV7-6 and TRBJ2-7; TRBD1 matches at 8 bases. Germline CDR1 reads SGHVS; CDR2 reads FNYEAQ. The CDR3 runs 15 residues. V shed 2 bases and J 5 bases; nucleotides not matched to a gene: 8. The CDR3 nucleotides are TGTGCCAGCAGCTTACAGGGGGCGCGTTTCAACGAGCAGTACTTC. Its protein is CASSLQGARFNEQYF.

The chain employs TRBV6-5 and TRBJ1-1; TRBD1 agrees at 8 bases. The germline V gene has CDR1 MNHEY and CDR2 SVGAGI. This CDR3 has 15 amino acids. The V and J ends lost 2 bases and 1 base, in that order; junction bases with no gene match: 3. The CDR3 protein is CASSYTGQGNTEAFF. As DNA, the CDR3 is TGTGCCAGCAGTTACACCGGACAGGGGAACACTGAAGCTTTCTTT.

This chain uses TRBV7-9 with TRBJ2-5, with D possibly TRBD2 on 5 matching bases. V lost 5 bases and J 2 bases, leaving 18 bases between the germline ends. The germline CDR1 and CDR2 sequences are SEHNR and FQNEAQ (reference sequence). The CDR3 runs to 16 residues. The CDR3 region is CASSRARLATQETQYF. In DNA form, the CDR3 reads TGTGCCAGCAGCCGAGCAAGGTTAGCGACGCAAGAGACCCAGTACTTC.

The rearrangement uses TRBV12-3 or TRBV12-4 and TRBJ2-7, with 11 bases identical to TRBD2. The CDR3 is 14 residues long. After removal of 8 bases from V and 3 bases from J, the junction contained 6 bases not matched to a gene. The CDR3 region is CASAGGLAGYEQYF. In DNA form, the CDR3 reads TGTGCCAGCGCGGGTGGACTAGCGGGCTACGAGCAGTACTTC.

This clonotype was recorded a few times. This sequence joins TRBV6-5 and TRBJ2-7, with 11 bases matching TRBD1. Germline-derived CDR1 and CDR2 are MNHEY and SVGAGI. Trimming took 0 bases from V and 3 from J; bases not matched to a gene: 4. The CDR3 is 16 amino acids. The CDR3 spells CASSYSRTGGFYEQYF. The DNA of the CDR3 is TGTGCCAGCAGTTACTCACGGACAGGGGGCTTCTACGAGCAGTACTTC.

This clonotype showed up just a few times. The chain is built from TRBV9 and TRBJ2-5; tentatively, D is TRBD1 (6 bases). Per germline, CDR1 SGDLS and CDR2 YYNGEE. The CDR3 runs to 15 residues. Trimming left V 3 bases short and J 5 bases short, with 17 bases between. CDR3 DNA sequence: TGTGCCAGCAGCGCCGGTGGGGGCCTGGGGGAGACCCAGTACTTC. Its protein product is CASSAGGGLGETQYF.

J is TRBJ2-5 and V is TRBV9; 9 nucleotides align to TRBD1. Germline CDR1 and CDR2: SGDLS and YYNGEE. V was pared by 6 bases and J by 5 bases, with 8 bases of the junction left unmatched. The CDR3 has 14 amino acids. The CDR3 reads CASNEQGARETQYF. In nucleotides, the CDR3 is TGTGCCAGCAACGAACAGGGGGCGAGGGAGACCCAGTACTTC.

This clonotype was observed a few times. The chain is built from TRBV5-1 and TRBJ1-2; 7 positions match TRBD1. This CDR3 comprises 15 residues. Trimming took 1 base from V and 8 from J; bases not matched to a gene: 11. CDR1 SGHRS and CDR2 YFSETQ come from the germline V gene. CDR3 DNA sequence: TGCGCCAGCAGCTTGTCAGATACAGGGGCGCCAGGCTACACCTTC. Residues: CASSLSDTGAPGYTF.

The chain joins TRBV13 to TRBJ2-3, with 9 bases matching TRBD2. The CDR3 is 21 amino acids. Germline V gene sequence: CDR1 PRHDT, CDR2 FYEKMQ (reference sequence). V lost 2 bases and J lost 1; bases outside the gene matches: 19. CDR3 in amino acids: CASSLSGVFDSRGGRTDTQYF. The CDR3 DNA follows: TGTGCCAGCAGCTTATCGGGGGTTTTCGACTCGCGGGGGGGCCGCACAGATACGCAGTATTTT.

This clonotype has just a few counts. This chain uses TRBV5-1 with TRBJ2-7; 9 nucleotides align to TRBD1. This CDR3 region has 17 residues. CDR1 and CDR2 (germline): SGHRS, YFSETQ. Losses at the gene ends were 4 bases for V and 0 bases for J; bases not matched to a gene: 11. The CDR3 protein is CASSGLPGQGVSYEQYF. CDR3 nucleotide sequence: TGCGCCAGCAGCGGTTTGCCGGGACAGGGAGTCTCCTACGAGCAGTACTTC. The entire variable domain, with the rest obtained from reference TRBV5-1 and TRBJ2-7, is as follows: KAGVTQTPRYLIKTRGQQVTLSCSPISGHRSVSWYQQTPGQGLQFLFEYFSETQRNKGNFPGRFSGRQFSNSRSEMNVSTLELGDSALYLCASSGLPGQGVSYEQYFGPGTRLTVT.

This sequence joins TRBV5-6 and TRBJ2-2; D could derive from TRBD1 or TRBD2 (6 bases each). The CDR3 totals 16 residues. V lost 4 bases, J lost 2 bases, and 15 bases lay in between. Germline V gene data show CDR1 as SGHDT and CDR2 as YYEEEE. The CDR3, as DNA: TGTGCCAGCAGCCTAAGGGGGGTGCGCAACACCGGGGAGCTGTTTTTT. This gives the protein CASSLRGVRNTGELFF.

In its sample, this clonotype was seen many times. This chain uses TRBV7-6 with TRBJ1-4; the D gene is possibly TRBD1 (5 bases). Germline V gene lookup returns CDR1 SGHVS and CDR2 FNYEAQ. This CDR3 comprises 13 residues. Trimming stripped 2 bases from V and 8 bases from J, with 9 bases between. The CDR3 here is CASSLSPGEKLFF. The CDR3 DNA follows: TGTGCCAGCAGCTTATCGCCAGGGGAAAAACTGTTTTTT.

CDR3: CASKLAVGSEQYF. The CDR3 region has the DNA TGTGCCAGCAAACTAGCGGTCGGTTCCGAGCAGTACTTC. The rearrangement joins TRBV7-6 to TRBJ2-7, with 8 bases aligning to TRBD2. J gave up 6 bases and V 7 bases, and 8 bases lay outside the gene matches. The CDR3 runs 13 residues. CDR1 is SGHVS and CDR2 is FNYEAQ in the germline V gene.

This clonotype came up a few times. The chain carries TRBV12-3 or TRBV12-4 and TRBJ2-3; no definite D call. This CDR3 is 14 amino acids long. The germline V and J ends were trimmed by 6 bases and 2 bases, with 12 bases remaining between them. The CDR3 sequence: CASSSPSSTDTQYF. For the CDR3, the DNA is TGTGCCAGCAGCTCCCCCTCGTCCACAGATACGCAGTATTTT.

This chain joins TRBV27 and TRBJ1-2; 9 bases line up with TRBD1. There are 16 residues in the CDR3. Per germline, CDR1 MNHEY and CDR2 SMNVEV (reference sequence). J lost 6 bases, V lost 6 bases, and 14 bases had no gene match. The CDR3 sequence is CASRTKPGQGVHGYTF. The CDR3 bases are TGTGCCAGCAGGACTAAACCGGGACAGGGTGTGCATGGCTACACCTTC.

J is TRBJ2-7 and V is TRBV11-2; either TRBD1 or TRBD2 may fit D (7 bases each). Germline CDR1 reads SGHAT; CDR2 reads FQNNGV. V was clipped by 5 bases and J by 2 bases, with 16 bases between them. The CDR3 sequence is 15 residues long. The DNA of the CDR3 is TGTGCCAGCAGCGGGACGCAGGGGGGGACCTACGAGCAGTACTTC. Translating it yields CASSGTQGGTYEQYF.

The chain is built from TRBV7-9 and TRBJ2-3; TRBD2 aligns across 9 bases. The J segment lost 5 bases and the V segment lost 8 bases, leaving 14 bases of the junction unmatched. Germline V CDR1 and CDR2: SEHNR, FQNEAQ (reference sequence). This CDR3 is 16 amino acids long. The CDR3 sequence is CASAIPAGGPGDTQYF. DNA of the CDR3: TGTGCCAGCGCTATCCCGGCGGGAGGGCCCGGAGATACGCAGTATTTT.

This clonotype was observed a few times. V and J are TRBV6-5 and TRBJ2-5; a weak D match, TRBD2 (5 bases). The germline V gene has CDR1 MNHEY and CDR2 SVGAGI. V dropped 0 bases and J dropped 4 bases, with 9 bases sitting between them. This CDR3 spans 14 amino acids. The CDR3 protein is CASSYSGARETQYF. The CDR3, as DNA: TGTGCCAGCAGTTACTCGGGAGCGAGAGAGACCCAGTACTTC.

This clonotype has more than one count but fewer than ten. This chain links TRBV6-5 with TRBJ1-2; no clear D. V was cut by 2 bases and J by 4 bases, with 11 bases left in between. The CDR3 is made up of 14 amino acids. The germline CDR1 and CDR2 sequences are MNHEY and SVGAGI. The CDR3 region is CASSYAAHTYGYTF. DNA of the CDR3: TGTGCCAGCAGTTACGCGGCCCATACCTATGGCTACACCTTC.

J is TRBJ2-1 and V is TRBV9; TRBD2 aligns across 9 bases. This CDR3 is 18 amino acids long. The germline CDR1 and CDR2 sequences are SGDLS and YYNGEE. Trimming removed 0 bases from V and 5 bases from J; junction bases left unmatched: 12. The CDR3 region is CASSVGGGPGLADNEQFF. The CDR3 bases are TGTGCCAGCAGCGTAGGTGGGGGACCGGGACTAGCAGACAATGAGCAGTTCTTC.